Following are 8 T cell receptor beta chains from one sample sequenced in a study of T cells in Graves' hyperthyroidism and ophthalmopathy. It was RNA transcripts that yielded the amplified TCR beta CDR3 regions. An initial round of RT-PCR targeting the TCR CDR3 relied on the HTBI primer set. Each CDR3 protein gets one entry after TCRdb re-called the multiplex PCR reads with MiXCR. The table includes 550,000 to 700,000 distinct CDR3 sequences, around 46% detected once. Specimen: peripheral blood or thyroid tissue (not recorded which). These receptors originate from an adult woman with Graves' disease, either hyperthyroidism or ophthalmopathy (not recorded which).

Concerning this clonotype: One base away lies a much larger clone, so this may be a sequencing read error. The chain combines TRBV7-3 with TRBJ1-2; D is uncertain. Per the germline V gene, CDR1 is SGHTA and CDR2 is FQGTGA. This CDR3 contains 13 residues. The CDR3 DNA reads as TGCGCCGGCAGCCAACCCCTCGTCAAGGACTACACCTTC. This encodes CAGSQPLVKDYTF.

This clonotype was picked up one time. V usage is TRBV20-1 and J usage is TRBJ2-5, with 14 bases fitting TRBD2. The CDR3 extends over 16 amino acids. V was clipped by 2 bases and J by 5 bases; unmatched bases: 7. Germline V CDR1 and CDR2: DFQATT, SNEGSKA (reference sequence). The CDR3 protein is CSARPGLAGESETQYF. The DNA of the CDR3 is TGCAGTGCTAGACCGGGACTAGCGGGAGAATCGGAGACCCAGTACTTC.

This clonotype appeared once. A junction end diverges from the germline sequence, so it may reflect a read error. For the CDR3, the DNA is TGTGCCAGCAGCCGACTGTGGGTAGGCAGGGTCTTC. Its protein product is CASSRLWVGRVF. This chain links TRBV7-9 with TRBJ2-7, with D perhaps matching TRBD1 (5 bases). Germline-derived CDR1 and CDR2 are SEHNR and FQNEAQ (reference sequence). The CDR3 is 12 residues long.

J is TRBJ2-5 and V is TRBV12-3 or TRBV12-4, with D perhaps being TRBD1 or TRBD2 (5 bases each). The V gene lost 6 bases and the J gene lost 5 bases, with 13 bases spanning the gap. The CDR3 spans 13 residues. CDR3 in amino acids: CASRPGPRETQYF. CDR3 sequence (DNA): TGTGCCAGCAGACCGGGACCAAGGGAGACCCAGTACTTC.

The V call is TRBV15, the J call TRBJ1-3; no clear D gene. This CDR3 has 14 residues. V was pared by 3 bases and J by 7 bases, with 13 bases between. From germline, CDR1 is LNHNV and CDR2 YYDKDF (reference sequence). The CDR3 loop is CATSSEAEGNTIYF. CDR3 sequence (DNA): TGTGCCACCAGCAGTGAAGCTGAGGGCAACACCATATATTTT.

This clonotype occurred once. The germline gene is not matched at one end of the junction; a read error may be the cause. The V gene is TRBV10-3, the J gene TRBJ1-6; 7 nucleotides align to TRBD1. The CDR3 extends over 15 amino acids. In germline, CDR1 is ENHRY, CDR2 SYGVKD. The CDR3 nucleotides read TGTGCCAGCAGTAAGACAGGGTTGGGAAATTCACCCCTCCACTTT. As protein: CASSKTGLGNSPLHF.

The J gene is TRBJ2-7, the V gene TRBV15, with D possibly being TRBD1 or TRBD2 (5 bases each). Trimming stripped 4 bases from V and 6 bases from J, with 13 bases between. CDR1 is LNHNV and CDR2 is YYDKDF in the germline V gene (reference sequence). CDR3 length equals 13 residues. CDR3 DNA: TGTGCCACCAGCAACGCGGGTAGGGGCGAGCAGTACTTC. Residues: CATSNAGRGEQYF. The entire variable domain, with the rest obtained from reference TRBV15 and TRBJ2-7, is as follows: DAMVIQNPRYQVTQFGKPVTLSCSQTLNHNVMYWYQQKSSQAPKLLFHYYDKDFNNEADTPDNFQSRRPNTSFCFLDIRSPGLGDTAMYLCATSNAGRGEQYFGPGTRLTVT.

The DNA of the CDR3 is TGCAGCGTTGAAAGTACAGGCGGGGAGACCCAGTACTTC. The encoded protein is CSVESTGGETQYF. V is TRBV29-1 and J is TRBJ2-5; possibly TRBD1 or TRBD2 for D (5 bases each). CDR3 length equals 13 residues. Trimming left V 2 bases short and J 5 bases short, with 12 bases between. Germline V CDR1 and CDR2: SQVTM, ANQGSEA. Looking up the rest from reference TRBV29-1 and TRBJ2-5 gives the full variable domain: SAVISQKPSRDICQRGTSLTIQCQVDSQVTMMFWYRQQPGQSLTLIATANQGSEATYESGFVIDKFPISRPNLTFSTLTVSNMSPEDSSIYLCSVESTGGETQYFGPGTRLLVL.